Below are 9 T cell receptor beta chains sequenced from a single sample in a study of T cells after yellow fever vaccination. MiXCR was run by TCRdb on the 5' RACE reads, yielding one entry per CDR3 protein. The repertoire holds 300,000 to 350,000 distinct CDR3 sequences, approximately 4.5% seen once, with 19% in the top ten. The specimen comprised PBMCs, sampled 15 days after the yellow fever booster vaccination. The source of these receptors is a man aged 18 to 29 who received the YFV17D yellow fever vaccine.

This clonotype was counted at least ten times. The CDR3 DNA reads TGTGCCAGCAGCTTAGTTTTGCACAGGCAAATTGGTGAGCAGTTCTTC. Translation gives CASSLVLHRQIGEQFF. V and J are TRBV7-2 and TRBJ2-1; a weak D match, TRBD1 (5 bases). Germline lookup yields CDR1 SGHTA and CDR2 FQGNSA. The V gene lost 1 base and the J gene lost 9 bases, with 19 bases spanning the gap. The CDR3 runs 16 residues.

This clonotype appeared many times. The chain recombines TRBV7-9 with TRBJ2-3, with unresolved D. There are 13 residues in the CDR3. Trimming left V 1 base short and J 8 bases short, with 10 bases between. Germline CDR1 SEHNR, CDR2 FQNEAQ (reference sequence). This chain's CDR3 is CASSLEGSRTQYF. The CDR3 region has the DNA TGTGCCAGCAGCTTAGAAGGTAGTCGTACGCAGTATTTT.

This clonotype showed up many times. The V call is TRBV7-2, the J call TRBJ1-2, with 7 bases lining up with TRBD1. There are 13 residues in the CDR3. V gave up 5 bases and J gave up 5 bases; unmatched junction bases: 5. Germline V CDR1 and CDR2: SGHTA, FQGNSA. CDR3 nucleotides: TGTGCCAGCAGCATGGACAGGCGATATGGCTACACCTTC. This encodes CASSMDRRYGYTF.

The genes are TRBV5-4 and TRBJ2-1; 7 nucleotides line up with TRBD2. J gave up 8 bases and V 1 base, and 9 bases lay outside the gene matches. The germline V gene has CDR1 SGHNT and CDR2 YYREEE (reference sequence). The CDR3 runs to 15 residues. The CDR3 here is CASSLSSGPGYEQFF. Written as DNA, the CDR3 is TGTGCCAGCAGCTTGTCTAGCGGTCCGGGCTATGAGCAGTTCTTC. The full variable domain, rest sourced from reference TRBV5-4 and TRBJ2-1, is ETGVTQSPTHLIKTRGQQVTLRCSSQSGHNTVSWYQQALGQGPQFIFQYYREEENGRGNFPPRFSGLQFPNYSSELNVNALELDDSALYLCASSLSSGPGYEQFFGPGTRLTVL.

This clonotype was seen repeatedly, ten times or more. The rearrangement links TRBV4-2 to TRBJ2-5; D remains ambiguous. This CDR3 region has 14 residues. The germline gives CDR1 LGHNA, CDR2 YNFKEQ. The V end lost 0 bases, the J end lost 7 bases, and 12 bases lay between the germline ends. The CDR3 loop reads CASSQEGFVGTQYF. Written as DNA, the CDR3 is TGTGCCAGCAGCCAAGAAGGTTTTGTGGGGACCCAGTACTTC.

This clonotype was seen ten or more times. This rearrangement joins TRBV7-3 to TRBJ2-1, with no clear D. V gave up 1 base and J gave up 10 bases, with 11 bases separating them. Germline V lookup: CDR1 SGHTA, CDR2 FQGTGA. The CDR3 is made up of 13 amino acids. This CDR3 is CASSLMGSNEQFF. The CDR3 coding sequence is TGTGCCAGCAGCTTAATGGGGTCCAACGAGCAGTTCTTC.

The chain joins TRBV20-1 to TRBJ2-5; 8 bases are shared with TRBD1. The length of the CDR3 is 12 residues. The V gene's germline CDR1 is DFQATT and CDR2 SNEGSKA (reference sequence). V lost 6 bases to trimming and J lost 7 bases; unmatched junction nucleotides: 7. The CDR3 sequence is CSAPDRDGTQYF. CDR3 sequence (DNA): TGCAGTGCCCCGGACAGGGATGGGACCCAGTACTTC.

The table lists this clonotype with many counts. The rearrangement uses TRBV5-1 and TRBJ1-2, with D perhaps TRBD1 (6 bases). V lost 2 bases to trimming and J lost 0 bases, with 11 bases between them. The CDR3 covers 15 residues. The germline V gene encodes CDR1 SGHRS and CDR2 YFSETQ. The CDR3 nucleotides read TGCGCCAGCAGCTTAGTAGGGGGTACTAACTATGGCTACACCTTC. Amino acid sequence: CASSLVGGTNYGYTF.

This clonotype has a handful of counts. J is TRBJ2-7 and V is TRBV25-1; no reliable D call. CDR3 length equals 11 residues. With 3 bases removed from V and 3 bases from J, the gap between germline ends came to 3 bases. The germline V gene has CDR1 MGHDK and CDR2 SYGVNS. CDR3 sequence reads: CASSDVYEQYF. As DNA, the CDR3 is TGTGCCAGCAGTGACGTCTACGAGCAGTACTTC.